This passage covers 8 T cell receptor beta chains from one sample sequenced in a study of blood T cell repertoires in COVID-19. Here immunoSEQ multiplex PCR was the method, and the copy in TCRdb shows in-frame clones only, minus some. This table has roughly 92,000 clones, approximately 80% appearing once. The sequencing sample was made of peripheral blood. The source is a woman aged 80 or over with active or convalescent COVID-19.

This chain uses TRBV9 with TRBJ2-3; tentatively, D is TRBD2 (5 bases). CDR3 length: 17 residues. CDR1 and CDR2 from the germline V gene are SGDLS and YYNGEE. V was pared by 0 bases and J by 4 bases, with 18 bases between. DNA for the CDR3: TGTGCCAGCAGCGTAGAAGCTAGCCCAAGGGCGGCAGATACGCAGTATTTT. Protein: CASSVEASPRAADTQYF.

This chain uses TRBV29-1 with TRBJ2-3; possible D gene TRBD2, 7 bases. Germline CDR1 and CDR2: SQVTM and ANQGSEA. The CDR3 sequence is 16 residues long. Deletions cut 3 bases from V and 0 bases from J, with 16 bases between. CDR3 loop: CSVEGGAGVSTDTQYF. For the CDR3, the DNA is TGCAGCGTTGAGGGGGGGGCGGGAGTCAGCACAGATACGCAGTATTTT.

The chain carries TRBV4-1 and TRBJ1-2, with TRBD1 matching over 9 bases. The CDR3 totals 17 residues. CDR1 and CDR2 (germline): MGHRA, YSYEKL. V shed 4 bases and J 3 bases; nucleotides not matched to a gene: 12. Here the CDR3 reads CASSPQVGTGRDYGYTF. DNA of the CDR3: TGCGCCAGCAGCCCTCAGGTAGGGACAGGGCGGGACTATGGCTACACCTTC.

V usage is TRBV19 and J usage is TRBJ2-2, with D maybe TRBD2 (5 bases). In germline, CDR1 is LNHDA, CDR2 SQIVND (reference sequence). V lost 6 bases and J 5 bases, leaving 19 bases between the germline ends. CDR3 length: 16 residues. The CDR3 sequence: CASRAPSLARTGELFF. The CDR3 DNA follows: TGTGCCAGTAGGGCCCCCAGCCTAGCTCGTACCGGGGAGCTGTTTTTT. Full variable domain (missing parts from reference TRBV19 and TRBJ2-2): DGGITQSPKYLFRKEGQNVTLSCEQNLNHDAMYWYRQDPGQGLRLIYYSQIVNDFQKGDIAEGYSVSREKKESFPLTVTSAQKNPTAFYLCASRAPSLARTGELFFGEGSRLTVL.

The V call is TRBV5-6, the J call TRBJ1-2; D unclear. Germline values: CDR1 SGHDT, CDR2 YYEEEE. Deletions cut 0 bases from V and 4 bases from J, with 10 bases between. This CDR3 spans 14 amino acids. CDR3 nucleotide sequence: TGTGCCAGCAGCTTGGGGAGTTCCGTCTATGGCTACACCTTC. This encodes CASSLGSSVYGYTF.

This clone showed up just once. This chain joins TRBV2 and TRBJ2-3, with 8 bases matching TRBD1. Germline V gene lookup returns CDR1 SNHLY and CDR2 FYNNEI. After removal of 6 bases from V and 3 bases from J, the junction contained 8 bases not matched to a gene. There are 15 residues in the CDR3. The CDR3, as DNA: TGTGCCAGCAGGGGACAGGTAGTTAAGACAGATACGCAGTATTTT. Translated, it gives CASRGQVVKTDTQYF.

This chain joins TRBV3-1 (or the pseudogene TRBV3-2) and TRBJ2-7; weak D call: TRBD1 (5 bases). The germline gives CDR1 LGHDT, CDR2 YNNKEL (reference sequence). Trimming took off 4 bases at V and 3 bases at J, with 13 bases between the two ends. This CDR3 region has 14 residues. The CDR3 DNA sequence: TGTGCCAGCAGCCTTGGGGCGACGGGCTACGAGCAGTACTTC. Residues: CASSLGATGYEQYF.

A word on this clone: Within the sample, other DNA sequences also encode this same CDR3. The V and J genes are TRBV7-3 and TRBJ2-6, with a tentative D call TRBD2 (7 bases). The CDR3 loop spans 17 amino acids. Trimming shortened V by 0 bases and J by 0 bases, and 9 bases separated the two germline ends. Germline assignment: CDR1 SGHTA and CDR2 FQGTGA. The CDR3: CASSLTGGASGANVLTF. The CDR3 coding sequence is TGTGCCAGCAGCTTAACAGGGGGGGCCTCTGGGGCCAACGTCCTGACTTTC.